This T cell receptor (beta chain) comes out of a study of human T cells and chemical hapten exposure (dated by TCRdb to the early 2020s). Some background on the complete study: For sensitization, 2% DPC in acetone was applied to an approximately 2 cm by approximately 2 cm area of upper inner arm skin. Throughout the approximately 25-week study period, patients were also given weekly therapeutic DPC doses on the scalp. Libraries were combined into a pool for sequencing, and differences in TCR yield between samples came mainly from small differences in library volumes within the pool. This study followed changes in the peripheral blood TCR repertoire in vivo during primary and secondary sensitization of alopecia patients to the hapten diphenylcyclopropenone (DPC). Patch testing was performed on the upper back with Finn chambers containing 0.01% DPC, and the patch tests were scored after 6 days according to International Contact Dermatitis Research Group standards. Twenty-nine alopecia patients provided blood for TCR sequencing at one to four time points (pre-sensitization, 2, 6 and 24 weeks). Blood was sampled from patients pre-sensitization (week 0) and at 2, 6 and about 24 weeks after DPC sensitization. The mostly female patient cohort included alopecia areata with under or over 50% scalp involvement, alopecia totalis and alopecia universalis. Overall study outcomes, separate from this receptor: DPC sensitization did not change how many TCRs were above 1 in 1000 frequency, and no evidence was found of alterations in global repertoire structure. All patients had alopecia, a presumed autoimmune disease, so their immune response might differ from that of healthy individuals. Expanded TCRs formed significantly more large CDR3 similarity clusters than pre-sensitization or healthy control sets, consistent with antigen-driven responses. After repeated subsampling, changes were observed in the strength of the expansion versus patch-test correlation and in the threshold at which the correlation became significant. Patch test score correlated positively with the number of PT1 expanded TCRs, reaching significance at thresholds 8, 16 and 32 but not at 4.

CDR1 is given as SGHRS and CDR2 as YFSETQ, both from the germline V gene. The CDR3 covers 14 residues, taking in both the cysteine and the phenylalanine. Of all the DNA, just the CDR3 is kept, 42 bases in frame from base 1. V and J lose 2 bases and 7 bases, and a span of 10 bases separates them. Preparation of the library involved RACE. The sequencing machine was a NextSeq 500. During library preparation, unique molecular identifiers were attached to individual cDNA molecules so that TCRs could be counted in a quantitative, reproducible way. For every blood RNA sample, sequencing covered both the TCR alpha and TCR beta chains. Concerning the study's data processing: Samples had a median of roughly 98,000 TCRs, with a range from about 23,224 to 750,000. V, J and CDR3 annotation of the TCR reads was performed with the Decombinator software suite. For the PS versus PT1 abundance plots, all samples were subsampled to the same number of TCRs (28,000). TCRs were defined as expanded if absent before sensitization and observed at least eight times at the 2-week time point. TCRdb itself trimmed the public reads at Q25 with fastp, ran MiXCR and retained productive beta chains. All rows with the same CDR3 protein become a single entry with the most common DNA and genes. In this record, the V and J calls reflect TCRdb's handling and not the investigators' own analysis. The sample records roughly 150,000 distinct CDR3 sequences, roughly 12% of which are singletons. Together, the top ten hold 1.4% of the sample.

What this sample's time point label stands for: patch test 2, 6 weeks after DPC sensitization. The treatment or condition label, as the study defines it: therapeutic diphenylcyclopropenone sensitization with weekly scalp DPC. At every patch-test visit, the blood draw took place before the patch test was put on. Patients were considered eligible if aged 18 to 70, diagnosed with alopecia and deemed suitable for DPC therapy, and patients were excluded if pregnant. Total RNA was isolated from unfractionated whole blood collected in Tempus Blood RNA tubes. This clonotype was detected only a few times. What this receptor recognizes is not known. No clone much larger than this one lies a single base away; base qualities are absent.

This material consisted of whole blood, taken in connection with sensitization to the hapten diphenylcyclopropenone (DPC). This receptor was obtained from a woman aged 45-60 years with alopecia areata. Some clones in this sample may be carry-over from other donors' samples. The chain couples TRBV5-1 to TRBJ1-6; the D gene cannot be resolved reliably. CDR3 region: CASSFLQINSPLHF. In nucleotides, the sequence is TGCGCCAGCAGCTTCTTACAGATCAATTCACCCCTCCACTTT.